This entry describes one T cell receptor (beta chain). Antigen: not known. These data come from a study of cytomegalovirus exposure and HLA in healthy donors. Study results and limitations: A later analysis reportedly found fewer N-insertions in an Asian-associated ancestry cluster than the roughly 730-donor mean. Certain indistinguishable V segments, among them TRBV6-2 and TRBV6-3, were excluded.

Germline CDR1 and CDR2: SGDLS and YYNGEE. The CDR3 consists of 16 residues. Trimming at V came to 4 bases and at J to 2 bases, leaving 4 bases not matched to a gene. Those who donated were healthy bone marrow donors. Primers: 60 Vbeta forward and 13 Jbeta reverse. Authors' data handling: Approximately 11 million of the 80 million or so unique TCR beta chains counted in a later analysis were shared. Sequencing used immunoSEQ multiplex PCR; TCRdb keeps in-frame clones, though not all of them. The V and J calls and clone size are taken from that table; D and trimming were inferred from the DNA. This table holds about 180,000 clones, roughly 80% found once.

The source material was PBMCs. The origin of this receptor is a girl aged 5 to 17 in good health and CMV-seropositive. This chain links TRBV9 with TRBJ2-2, with TRBD2 matching over 11 bases. The CDR3: CASSSGLAGNTGELFF. CDR3 DNA: TGTGCCAGCAGCTCAGGACTAGCGGGCAACACCGGGGAGCTGTTTTTT. Drawing the rest from reference TRBV9 and TRBJ2-2, the complete variable domain is DSGVTQTPKHLITATGQRVTLRCSPRSGDLSVYWYQQSLDQGLQFLIQYYNGEERAKGNILERFSAQQFPDLHSELNLSSLELGDSALYFCASSSGLAGNTGELFFGEGSRLTVL.